This section outlines one T cell receptor beta chain sequence together with its context. Its antigen is not identified. This record comes from a study of naive and memory T cell subsets. Findings and caveats of the study: Especially in CD8 cells, naive repertoires contained a few larger clonotypes, possibly CD45RA-re-expressing memory cells. Clonotypes here are unpaired alpha or beta chain sequences.

An equimolar mix of two oligonucleotides served as the beta constant-region primer for TRBC1 and TRBC2. The ligated cDNA underwent four PCR rounds using SP2 and nested alpha and beta constant-region primers. TCRdb analysed the UMI-ligation and nested PCR reads with MiXCR anew, one entry per CDR3 protein. The repertoire includes 90,000 to 120,000 distinct CDR3 sequences, roughly 15% of them detected once, and around 2.8% sits in the top ten. V was cut by 1 base and J by 3 bases, with 10 bases left in between. Germline assignment: CDR1 SGHTA and CDR2 FQGNSA. The CDR3 loop spans 14 amino acids. The chain joins TRBV7-2 to TRBJ2-7; no definite D call. The clonotype comes from a human donor in good health. The specimen was naive CD8+ T cells from blood. The CDR3 sequence is CASSLVGNFYEQYF. The CDR3 DNA reads TGTGCCAGCAGCTTAGTAGGAAACTTCTACGAGCAGTACTTC.